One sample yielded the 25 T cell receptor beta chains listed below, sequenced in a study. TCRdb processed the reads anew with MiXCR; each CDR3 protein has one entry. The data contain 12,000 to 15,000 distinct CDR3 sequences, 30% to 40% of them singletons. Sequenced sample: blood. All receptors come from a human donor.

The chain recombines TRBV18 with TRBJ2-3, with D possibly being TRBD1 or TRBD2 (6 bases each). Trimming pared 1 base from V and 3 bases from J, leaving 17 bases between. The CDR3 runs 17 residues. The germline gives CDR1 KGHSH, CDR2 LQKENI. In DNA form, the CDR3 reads TGTGCCAGCTCACCACTAAACGCTGGAGGGGGTACAGATACGCAGTATTTT. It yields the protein CASSPLNAGGGTDTQYF.

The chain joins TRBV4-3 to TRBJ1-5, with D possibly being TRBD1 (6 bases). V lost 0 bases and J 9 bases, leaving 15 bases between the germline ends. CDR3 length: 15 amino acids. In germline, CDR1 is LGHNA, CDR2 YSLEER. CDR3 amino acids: CASSQDGGRFGPQHF. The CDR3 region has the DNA TGCGCCAGCAGCCAAGATGGGGGCAGGTTTGGGCCCCAGCATTTT.

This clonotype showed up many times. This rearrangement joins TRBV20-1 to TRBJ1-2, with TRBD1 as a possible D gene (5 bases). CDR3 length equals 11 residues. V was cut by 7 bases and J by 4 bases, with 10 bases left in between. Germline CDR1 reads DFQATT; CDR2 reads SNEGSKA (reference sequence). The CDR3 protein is CSVQDGYGYTF. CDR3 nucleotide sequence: TGCAGTGTACAGGACGGCTATGGCTACACCTTC.

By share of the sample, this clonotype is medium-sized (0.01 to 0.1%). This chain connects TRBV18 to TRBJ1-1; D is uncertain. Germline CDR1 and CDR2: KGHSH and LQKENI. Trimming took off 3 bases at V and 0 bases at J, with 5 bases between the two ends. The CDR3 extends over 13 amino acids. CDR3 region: CASSPLMNTEAFF. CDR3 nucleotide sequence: TGTGCCAGCTCACCGTTAATGAACACTGAAGCTTTCTTT. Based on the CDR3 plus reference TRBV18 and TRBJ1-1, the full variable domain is NAGVMQNPRHLVRRRGQEARLRCSPMKGHSHVYWYRQLPEEGLKFMVYLQKENIIDESGMPKERFSAEFPKEGPSILRIQQVVRGDSAAYFCASSPLMNTEAFFGQGTRLTVV.

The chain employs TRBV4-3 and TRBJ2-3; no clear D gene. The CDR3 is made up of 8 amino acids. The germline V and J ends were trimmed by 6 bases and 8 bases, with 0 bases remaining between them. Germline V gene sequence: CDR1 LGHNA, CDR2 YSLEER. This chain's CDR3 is CASSTQYF. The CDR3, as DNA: TGCGCCAGCAGTACGCAGTATTTT.

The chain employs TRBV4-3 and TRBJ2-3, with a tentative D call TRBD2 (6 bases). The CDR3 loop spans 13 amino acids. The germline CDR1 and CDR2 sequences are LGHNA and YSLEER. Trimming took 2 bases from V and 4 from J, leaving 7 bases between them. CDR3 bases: TGCGCCAGCAGCCAAAGACTAGCAGATACGCAGTATTTT. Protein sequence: CASSQRLADTQYF.

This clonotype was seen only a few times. The CDR3: CASSFRGTGEQYF. The CDR3 DNA follows: TGTGCCAGCAGTTTCAGGGGCACCGGGGAGCAGTACTTC. The chain uses TRBV28 and TRBJ2-7; maybe TRBD1 (6 bases). Germline-derived CDR1 and CDR2 are MDHEN and SYDVKM. This CDR3 region has 13 residues. V was cut by 3 bases and J by 7 bases, with 13 bases left in between. The complete variable domain, with remaining parts taken from reference TRBV28 and TRBJ2-7, reads DVKVTQSSRYLVKRTGEKVFLECVQDMDHENMFWYRQDPGLGLRLIYFSYDVKMKEKGDIPEGYSVSREKKERFSLILESASTNQTSMYLCASSFRGTGEQYFGPGTRLTVT.

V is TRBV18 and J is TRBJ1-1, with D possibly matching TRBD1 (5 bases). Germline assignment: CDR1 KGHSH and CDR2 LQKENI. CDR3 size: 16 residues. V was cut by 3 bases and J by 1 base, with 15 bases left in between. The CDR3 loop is CASSPYQGTGNTEAFF. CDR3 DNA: TGTGCCAGCTCACCTTATCAGGGAACAGGGAACACTGAAGCTTTCTTT.

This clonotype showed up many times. CDR3 bases: TGTGCCAGCAGCCCGAACCCGCACTCTGGGGCCAACGTCCTGACTTTC. It encodes CASSPNPHSGANVLTF. The V and J genes are TRBV4-2 and TRBJ2-6; D not resolved. CDR3 length: 16 residues. In germline, CDR1 is LGHNA, CDR2 YNFKEQ. V was pared by 4 bases and J by 0 bases, with 10 bases between.

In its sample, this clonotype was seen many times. The CDR3 sequence: CASSFGQAEAQETQYF. The CDR3 nucleotides are TGCGCCAGCAGCTTCGGACAAGCGGAAGCACAAGAGACCCAGTACTTC. The chain recombines TRBV5-1 with TRBJ2-5, with D possibly called TRBD1 or TRBD2 (5 bases each). Per germline, CDR1 SGHRS and CDR2 YFSETQ. The CDR3 contains 16 residues. V gave up 2 bases and J gave up 2 bases, with 16 bases separating them.

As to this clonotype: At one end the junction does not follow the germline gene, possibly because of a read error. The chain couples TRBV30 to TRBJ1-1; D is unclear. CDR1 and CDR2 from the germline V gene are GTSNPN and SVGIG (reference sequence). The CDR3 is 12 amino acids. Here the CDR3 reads CARHGGRTEAFF. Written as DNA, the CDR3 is TGCGCCCGCCATGGAGGGAGGACTGAAGCTTTCTTT.

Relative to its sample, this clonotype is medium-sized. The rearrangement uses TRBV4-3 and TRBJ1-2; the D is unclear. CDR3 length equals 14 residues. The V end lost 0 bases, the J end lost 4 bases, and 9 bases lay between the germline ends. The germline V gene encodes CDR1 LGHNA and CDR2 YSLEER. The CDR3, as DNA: TGCGCCAGCAGCCAAGATATACAGAGCTATGGCTACACCTTC. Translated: CASSQDIQSYGYTF.

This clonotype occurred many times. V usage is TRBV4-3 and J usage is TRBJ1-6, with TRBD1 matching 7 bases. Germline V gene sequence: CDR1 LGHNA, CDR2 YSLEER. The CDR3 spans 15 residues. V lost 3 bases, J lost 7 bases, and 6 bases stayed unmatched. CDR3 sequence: CASSQEGQANSPLHF. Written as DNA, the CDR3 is TGCGCCAGCAGCCAGGAAGGACAGGCCAATTCACCCCTCCACTTT.

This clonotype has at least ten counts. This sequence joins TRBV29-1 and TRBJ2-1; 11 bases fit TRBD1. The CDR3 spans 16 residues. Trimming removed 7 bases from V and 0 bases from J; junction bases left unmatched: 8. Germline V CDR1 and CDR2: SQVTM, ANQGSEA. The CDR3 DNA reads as TGCAGCGCCCGGACAGGGGGCGTTCGCTCCTACAATGAGCAGTTCTTC. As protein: CSARTGGVRSYNEQFF.

The CDR3 nucleotides read TGCGCCAGCAGCCAAGACGGTTATTCCGGGTACCGTGGAAACACCATATATTTT. Its translation: CASSQDGYSGYRGNTIYF. The V and J genes are TRBV4-3 and TRBJ1-3, with no clear D. V was pared by 0 bases and J by 3 bases, with 18 bases between. Germline V gene sequence: CDR1 LGHNA, CDR2 YSLEER. This CDR3 region has 18 residues.

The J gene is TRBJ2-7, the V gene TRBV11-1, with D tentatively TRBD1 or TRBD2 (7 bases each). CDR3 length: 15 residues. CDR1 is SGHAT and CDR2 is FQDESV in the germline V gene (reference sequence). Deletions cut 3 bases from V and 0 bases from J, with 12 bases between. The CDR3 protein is CASSLGGTDSYEQYF. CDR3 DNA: TGTGCCAGCAGCTTGGGGGGGACAGACTCCTACGAGCAGTACTTC.

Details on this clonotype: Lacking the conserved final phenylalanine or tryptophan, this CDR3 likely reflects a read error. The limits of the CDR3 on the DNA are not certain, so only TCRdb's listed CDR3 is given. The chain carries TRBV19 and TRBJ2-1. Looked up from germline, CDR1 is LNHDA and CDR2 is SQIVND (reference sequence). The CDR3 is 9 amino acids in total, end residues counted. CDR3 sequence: CASSSSSIS.

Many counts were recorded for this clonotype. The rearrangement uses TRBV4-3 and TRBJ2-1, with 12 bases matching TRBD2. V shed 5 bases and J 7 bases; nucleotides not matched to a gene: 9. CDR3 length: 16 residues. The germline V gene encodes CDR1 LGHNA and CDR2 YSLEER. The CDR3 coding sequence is TGCGCCAGCAGCAACCCGGGACTAGCGGGTCCAAATGAGCAGTTCTTC. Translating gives CASSNPGLAGPNEQFF.

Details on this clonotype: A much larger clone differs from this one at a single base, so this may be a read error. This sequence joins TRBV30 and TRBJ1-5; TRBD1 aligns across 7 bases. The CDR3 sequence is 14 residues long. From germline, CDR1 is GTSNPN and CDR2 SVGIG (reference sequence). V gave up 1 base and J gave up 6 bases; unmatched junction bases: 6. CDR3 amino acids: CAWSASGGGQPQHF. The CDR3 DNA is TGTGCCTGGAGTGCCTCAGGGGGGGGTCAGCCCCAGCATTTT.

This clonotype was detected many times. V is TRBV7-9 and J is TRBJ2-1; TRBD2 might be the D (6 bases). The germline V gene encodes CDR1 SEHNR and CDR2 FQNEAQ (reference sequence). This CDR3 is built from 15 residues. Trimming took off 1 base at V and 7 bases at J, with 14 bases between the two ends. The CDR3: CASSLVGGGGNEQFF. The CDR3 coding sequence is TGTGCCAGCAGCTTAGTGGGGGGAGGAGGAAATGAGCAGTTCTTC. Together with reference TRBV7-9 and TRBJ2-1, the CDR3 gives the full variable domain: DTGVSQNPRHKITKRGQNVTFRCDPISEHNRLYWYRQTLGQGPEFLTYFQNEAQLEKSRLLSDRFSAERPKGSFSTLEIQRTEQGDSAMYLCASSLVGGGGNEQFFGPGTRLTVL.

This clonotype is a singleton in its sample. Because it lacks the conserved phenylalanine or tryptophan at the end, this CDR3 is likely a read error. CDR3 nucleotides: TGTGCCAGCAGCCAAGACCGATCACCCCTCCACTGT. Its protein product is CASSQDRSPLHC. The chain employs TRBV4-2 and TRBJ1-6; D not certain. The germline V gene encodes CDR1 LGHNA and CDR2 YNFKEQ. V gave up 0 bases and J gave up 10 bases, with 4 bases separating them. The CDR3 consists of 12 residues.

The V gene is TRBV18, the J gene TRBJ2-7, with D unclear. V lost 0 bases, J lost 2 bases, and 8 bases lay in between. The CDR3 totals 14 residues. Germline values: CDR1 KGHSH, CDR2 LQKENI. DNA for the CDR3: TGTGCCAGCTCACCACCGCCGCCAACCTACGAGCAGTACTTC. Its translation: CASSPPPPTYEQYF. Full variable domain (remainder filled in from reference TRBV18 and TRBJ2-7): NAGVMQNPRHLVRRRGQEARLRCSPMKGHSHVYWYRQLPEEGLKFMVYLQKENIIDESGMPKERFSAEFPKEGPSILRIQQVVRGDSAAYFCASSPPPPTYEQYFGPGTRLTVT.

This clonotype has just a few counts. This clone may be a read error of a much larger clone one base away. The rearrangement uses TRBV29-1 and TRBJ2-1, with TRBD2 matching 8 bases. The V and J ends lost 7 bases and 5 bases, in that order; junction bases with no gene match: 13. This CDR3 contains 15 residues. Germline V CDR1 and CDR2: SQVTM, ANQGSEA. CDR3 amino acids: CSALAGIGADNEQFF. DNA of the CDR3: TGCAGCGCCTTAGCGGGAATCGGCGCAGACAATGAGCAGTTCTTC.

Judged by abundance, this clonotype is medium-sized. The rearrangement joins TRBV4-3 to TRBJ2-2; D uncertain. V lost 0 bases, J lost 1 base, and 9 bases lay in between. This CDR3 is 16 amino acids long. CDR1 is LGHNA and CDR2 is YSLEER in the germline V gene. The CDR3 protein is CASSQDATLNTGELFF. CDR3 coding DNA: TGCGCCAGCAGCCAAGATGCGACCCTGAACACCGGGGAGCTGTTTTTT.

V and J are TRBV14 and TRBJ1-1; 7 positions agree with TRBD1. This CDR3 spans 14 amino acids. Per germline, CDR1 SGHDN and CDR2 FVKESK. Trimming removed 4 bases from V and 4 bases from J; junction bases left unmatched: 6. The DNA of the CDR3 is TGTGCCAGCAGCCGATCAACAGGGGTCACTGAAGCTTTCTTT. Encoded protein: CASSRSTGVTEAFF.